Shown below are 23 T cell receptor beta chains from a single sample sequenced in a study of tumor-infiltrating lymphocytes in primary liver carcinoma. Co-extracted RNA and DNA came from roughly 20-30 mg of unsorted bulk tissue. Synthesis of TCR beta cDNA was carried out from around 540 ng total RNA with a constant-region primer. Slightly modified ARM-PCR served as the procedure for the TCR beta libraries. These libraries came from three rounds of nested multiplex PCR. With TRBV1-TRBV30 forward primers and a C-beta reverse primer, the first two PCR rounds were run for about 10 cycles each. MiXCR was run by TCRdb on the multiplex PCR reads, yielding one entry per CDR3 protein. The repertoire holds over 100,000 distinct CDR3 sequences, with around two thirds as singletons. The sequencing input was tumor-adjacent normal liver tissue. These TCRs come from a woman in her sixties or seventies with primary liver carcinoma and hepatitis B virus infection.

Of note for this clonotype: An end of the junction differs from the germline gene, which may be a read error. The J gene is TRBJ2-7, the V gene TRBV29-1, with D possibly TRBD1 on 7 matching bases. CDR3 size: 14 residues. The germline V gene has CDR1 SQVTM and CDR2 ANQGSEA. The DNA of the CDR3 is TGCGGCGCGCTCAGGGGGGCAGGGGTCGACGAGCAATACTTC. Encoded protein: CGALRGAGVDEQYF.

Details on this clonotype: The CDR3 ends on some other residue instead of the conserved phenylalanine or tryptophan, so this is likely a read error. This chain connects TRBV29-1 to TRBJ2-5; 8 positions match TRBD2. CDR3 length equals 14 residues. With V trimmed by 8 bases and J by 5 bases, 13 bases remained unmatched. CDR1 is SQVTM and CDR2 is ANQGSEA in the germline V gene. CDR3 region: CSITGTSSVETQYS. The CDR3 region has the DNA TGCAGCATCACCGGGACTAGTTCTGTCGAGACCCAGTACTCC.

To note about this clonotype: The junction departs from the called germline gene at one end, perhaps through a read error. The chain joins TRBV6-1 to TRBJ1-5, with D perhaps TRBD1 (6 bases). Germline V gene data show CDR1 as MNHNS and CDR2 as SASEGT. The CDR3 totals 15 residues. The CDR3: CASSGTDRSNQPQHF. The CDR3 DNA follows: TGTGCCAGCAGTGGGACAGACAGAAGCAACCAGCCCCAGCATTTT.

J is TRBJ2-4 and V is TRBV12-3 or TRBV12-4; D ambiguous. V was cut by 5 bases and J by 7 bases, with 12 bases left in between. This CDR3 spans 13 amino acids. The CDR3 region has the DNA TGTGCCAGCAGTCTAAATGGGTGGAACATTCAGTACTTC. It specifies CASSLNGWNIQYF.

The chain is built from TRBV28 and TRBJ2-7; 8 bases fit TRBD2. This CDR3 region has 14 residues. The trim removed 6 bases at V and 1 base at J, leaving 5 bases unmatched. Germline CDR1 and CDR2: MDHEN and SYDVKM. As DNA, the CDR3 is TGTGCCAGCAGAACTAGCGGACTTTCCTACGAGCAGTACTTC. Translation: CASRTSGLSYEQYF.

This chain uses TRBV29-1 with TRBJ2-2, with 10 positions matching TRBD2. The germline V gene has CDR1 SQVTM and CDR2 ANQGSEA. The CDR3 runs to 15 residues. Losses at the gene ends were 6 bases for V and 5 bases for J; bases not matched to a gene: 9. CDR3 residues: CSVLGLAGVTGELFF. CDR3 nucleotides: TGCAGCGTCCTCGGGCTAGCGGGAGTGACCGGGGAGCTGTTTTTT.

With respect to this clonotype: At one boundary the junction diverges from the germline segment, which might be a read error. V is TRBV29-1 and J is TRBJ2-2, with D perhaps matching TRBD1 or TRBD2 (6 bases each). Germline CDR1 SQVTM, CDR2 ANQGSEA. CDR3 length: 13 amino acids. The CDR3 DNA sequence: TGCAGCGTGGTAGGGGGGAACTCCGGGGAGCTGTTTTTT. Encoded protein: CSVVGGNSGELFF.

Concerning this clonotype: The junction does not match germline at one end; this may be a read error. This rearrangement joins TRBV29-1 to TRBJ2-1, with 7 bases identical to TRBD2. This CDR3 region has 16 residues. Germline-derived CDR1 and CDR2 are SQVTM and ANQGSEA. The CDR3: CSVAGPTSELYNERFF. CDR3 nucleotide sequence: TGCAGCGTTGCAGGCCCCACTAGCGAGCTATACAATGAGCGGTTCTTC.

Notes on this clonotype: This could be a read error, since a much larger clone is one nucleotide away. The gene calls are TRBV5-1 and TRBJ2-1; 9 bases are shared with TRBD1. Per the germline V gene, CDR1 is SGHRS and CDR2 is YFSETQ. V lost 4 bases to trimming and J lost 5 bases; unmatched junction nucleotides: 7. The CDR3 is 15 amino acids. CDR3 DNA sequence: TGCGCCAGCAGCATAGGGGACAGGGACGACAATGAGCAGTTCTTC. Amino acid sequence: CASSIGDRDDNEQFF.

Turning to this clonotype: The junction shows a germline mismatch at one end, possibly a read error. The chain has TRBV6-6 and TRBJ2-5; D is possibly TRBD1 or TRBD2 (6 bases each). This CDR3 spans 16 amino acids. Germline CDR1 reads MNHNY; CDR2 reads SVGAGI (reference sequence). DNA for the CDR3: TGTGCCAGCAGTTACGGTAGTGGGGGGCGAGTAGAGACTCAGCACTTC. Amino acids: CASSYGSGGRVETQHF.

Comments on this clonotype: Because it lacks the conserved phenylalanine or tryptophan at the end, this CDR3 is likely a read error. The chain uses TRBV11-2 and TRBJ1-2; D remains ambiguous. CDR3 length: 14 residues. Germline V gives CDR1 SGHAT, CDR2 FQNNGV. As DNA, the CDR3 is TGTGCCAGCGGCTTAGAGCCTACTAACCATGGCTACACCATC. Its translation is CASGLEPTNHGYTI.

In regard to this clonotype: Relative to the germline gene, one junction end is altered; a read error may explain this. DNA for the CDR3: TGTGCCAGCAGCCAAAGACAGGGGACTCCCCTAGGATCACTCCTCCACTTT. Protein sequence: CASSQRQGTPLGSLLHF. This chain connects TRBV28 to TRBJ1-6, with TRBD1 matching 8 bases. This CDR3 has 17 residues. Germline values: CDR1 MDHEN, CDR2 SYDVKM.

The chain is built from TRBV12-3 or TRBV12-4 and TRBJ2-2; D assignment may be TRBD1 or TRBD2 (5 bases each). The CDR3 length is 14 residues. CDR3 protein: CVSVGDRRTSELFF. The DNA of the CDR3 is TGTGTCAGTGTAGGGGACCGTAGAACCAGTGAGCTGTTTTTT.

Turning to this clonotype: Germline and junction disagree at one end, which may indicate a read error. The J gene is TRBJ1-5, the V gene TRBV10-2, with D maybe TRBD1 (5 bases). This CDR3 comprises 16 residues. Germline V gene lookup returns CDR1 WSHSY and CDR2 SAAADI. The CDR3: CASSEGSGRHNQPQHF. In nucleotides, the CDR3 is TGCGCCAGCAGTGAGGGTTCAGGGAGGCACAATCAGCCCCAACATTTT.

The rearrangement uses TRBV4-2 and TRBJ1-2; D remains unclear. The germline gives CDR1 LGHNA, CDR2 YNFKEQ. The CDR3 length is 14 residues. V lost 0 bases to trimming and J lost 14 bases, with 19 bases between them. As DNA, the CDR3 is TGTGCCAGCAGCCAAGATTCCAAAGTTCCTAGACATACCTTC. This encodes CASSQDSKVPRHTF.

This clonotype was detected only a few times. The rearrangement joins TRBV2 to TRBJ1-5; D is unclear. V dropped 4 bases and J dropped 6 bases, with 10 bases sitting between them. CDR1 and CDR2 (germline): SNHLY, FYNNEI. This CDR3 contains 13 residues. The CDR3 loop reads CASSVKSSQPQHF. The CDR3 nucleotides read TGTGCCAGCAGTGTTAAGTCGTCTCAGCCCCAGCATTTT.

Comments on this clonotype: Likely a read error: the CDR3 ends without its conserved phenylalanine or tryptophan. For the CDR3, the DNA is TGTGCCAGTAGCGATCTGGTGGGCGCAGATACGCAGTATTAT. It encodes CASSDLVGADTQYY. The rearrangement links TRBV11-2 to TRBJ2-3; TRBD2 is a possible D gene (5 bases). The CDR3 consists of 14 residues. V lost 9 bases and J lost 4, with 17 bases in between. The germline gives CDR1 SGHAT, CDR2 FQNNGV.

In this sample, this clonotype turned up many times. The V and J genes are TRBV25-1 and TRBJ2-7; D not resolved. This CDR3 has 14 amino acids. CDR1 and CDR2 from the germline V gene are MGHDK and SYGVNS. Trimming removed 2 bases from V and 4 bases from J, with 12 bases in between. In DNA form, the CDR3 reads TGTGCCAGCAGTGAACTTGTTACATCTTACGAGCAGTACTTC. Its translation is CASSELVTSYEQYF.

The chain uses TRBV29-1 and TRBJ2-1; D unclear. The germline V and J ends were trimmed by 7 bases and 6 bases, with 16 bases remaining between them. Looked up from germline, CDR1 is SQVTM and CDR2 is ANQGSEA. The CDR3 covers 13 residues. The CDR3 protein is CSGQAGRTNEQFF. Here the CDR3 DNA reads TGCAGCGGGCAGGCCGGACGCACCAATGAGCAGTTCTTC.

This clonotype was seen at least ten times. The rearrangement uses TRBV28 and TRBJ1-6, with 7 nucleotides matching TRBD1. The CDR3 totals 15 residues. Germline CDR1 is MDHEN and CDR2 is SYDVKM. J gave up 5 bases and V 5 bases, and 6 bases lay outside the gene matches. The CDR3 protein is CASSPPQGNNSPLHF. The CDR3 DNA sequence: TGTGCCAGCAGTCCACCACAGGGGAATAATTCACCCCTCCACTTT.

This clonotype has a count of ten or more. This chain links TRBV28 with TRBJ1-1; 7 nucleotides agree with TRBD1. CDR1 is MDHEN and CDR2 is SYDVKM in the germline V gene. Trimming removed 6 bases from V and 4 bases from J; junction bases left unmatched: 11. This CDR3 is 15 amino acids long. The CDR3: CASRLDRARGTEAFF. The CDR3 DNA reads TGTGCCAGCAGACTAGACAGGGCCAGGGGCACTGAAGCTTTCTTT. The variable domain in full, with the rest retrieved from reference TRBV28 and TRBJ1-1, is DVKVTQSSRYLVKRTGEKVFLECVQDMDHENMFWYRQDPGLGLRLIYFSYDVKMKEKGDIPEGYSVSREKKERFSLILESASTNQTSMYLCASRLDRARGTEAFFGQGTRLTVV.

This chain joins TRBV11-1 and TRBJ2-5; D ambiguous. Germline CDR1 is SGHAT and CDR2 is FQDESV (reference sequence). The CDR3 is 15 amino acids. Here the CDR3 DNA reads TGTGTTAGCAGCTTGGGTGTACAGATTAGAGAGACCCAGTACTTC. Translating it yields CVSSLGVQIRETQYF.

Regarding this clonotype: This is likely a read error, given that the CDR3 carries no conserved phenylalanine or tryptophan at its end. The rearrangement links TRBV7-9 to TRBJ2-1, with 7 bases that match TRBD2. The CDR3 spans 16 residues. Germline assignment: CDR1 SEHNR and CDR2 FQNEAQ (reference sequence). CDR3: CASSPGPSGIDNEQFL. The CDR3 nucleotides are TGCGCCAGCAGCCCAGGGCCTAGCGGTATAGACAATGAGCAGTTCTTA.